This TCR beta chain came from a study of T cells after yellow fever vaccination. Study at large: Preparation of fractions with low cell numbers was performed using SMART-Seq v4 Ultra Low Input.

Comments on this clonotype: As yet, its antigen is unknown.

In making TCR cDNA, 5'RACE template switching added a universal primer site and UMIs to it. Via MiXCR, TCRdb re-called the 5' RACE reads, giving one row per CDR3 protein. The profile shows nearly 300,000 distinct CDR3 sequences, under 9% of them singletons. Between the trimmed V and J ends, which lost 0 bases and 2 bases, there was a span of 12 bases. The V gene's germline CDR1 is SGHRS and CDR2 YFSETQ. The CDR3 runs to 16 residues. Overall study findings and caveats: Reappearing after the booster were most of the clones from primary vaccination (roughly 95% CD4, approximately 89% CD8).

V gene TRBV5-1 combines with J gene TRBJ2-1, with D perhaps assigned TRBD1 or TRBD2 (5 bases each). The sequencing here drew on CD4+ T cells sorted from PBMCs, taken 5 days after the yellow fever booster vaccination. This clonotype was obtained from a man younger than 35 who received the YFV17D yellow fever vaccine. CDR3 region: CASSLGGYLAYNEQFF. The CDR3 bases are TGCGCCAGCAGCTTGGGGGGGTACCTTGCCTACAATGAGCAGTTCTTC. Complete variable domain (other parts from reference TRBV5-1 and TRBJ2-1): KAGVTQTPRYLIKTRGQQVTLSCSPISGHRSVSWYQQTPGQGLQFLFEYFSETQRNKGNFPGRFSGRQFSNSRSEMNVSTLELGDSALYLCASSLGGYLAYNEQFFGPGTRLTVL.